This T cell receptor (beta chain) emerged from a study of T cell responses to AZD1222 COVID-19 vaccine. As for this clone: The antigen is undetermined.

Generated by immunoSEQ multiplex PCR, the TCRdb table keeps only in-frame clones and is missing some. The table includes over 100,000 clones, 70% to 90% detected once. Points from the study as a whole: Donors skewed white British and female; clonal diversity was possibly underestimated. Seropositive at baseline were only a handful of AZD1222 recipients.

This specimen was peripheral blood, taken on day 0 of AZD1222 vaccination. This TCR came from an adult in good health.

CDR3 nucleotide sequence: TGTGCCAGCAGCCAAGAAACAGGGGGTGCGGGCTACACCTTC. It translates to CASSQETGGAGYTF. The chain recombines TRBV4-2 with TRBJ1-2; 8 bases are a match to TRBD1. Germline loops: CDR1 LGHNA, CDR2 YNFKEQ. This CDR3 is built from 14 residues. V was pared by 0 bases and J by 8 bases, with 5 bases of the junction left unmatched.